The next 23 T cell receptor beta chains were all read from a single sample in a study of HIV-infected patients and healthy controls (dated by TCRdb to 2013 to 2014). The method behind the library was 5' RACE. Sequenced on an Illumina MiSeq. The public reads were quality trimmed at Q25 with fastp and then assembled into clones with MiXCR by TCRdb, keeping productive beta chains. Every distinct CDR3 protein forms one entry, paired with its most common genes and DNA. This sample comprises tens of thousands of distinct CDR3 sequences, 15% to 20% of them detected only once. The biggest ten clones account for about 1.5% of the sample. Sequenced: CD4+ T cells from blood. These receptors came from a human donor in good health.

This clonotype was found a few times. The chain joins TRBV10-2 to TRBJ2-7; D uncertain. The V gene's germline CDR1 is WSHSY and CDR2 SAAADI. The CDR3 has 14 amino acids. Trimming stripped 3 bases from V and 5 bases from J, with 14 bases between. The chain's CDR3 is CASSDIWLDDEQYF. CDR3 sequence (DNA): TGCGCCAGCAGTGACATTTGGCTAGATGACGAGCAGTACTTC.

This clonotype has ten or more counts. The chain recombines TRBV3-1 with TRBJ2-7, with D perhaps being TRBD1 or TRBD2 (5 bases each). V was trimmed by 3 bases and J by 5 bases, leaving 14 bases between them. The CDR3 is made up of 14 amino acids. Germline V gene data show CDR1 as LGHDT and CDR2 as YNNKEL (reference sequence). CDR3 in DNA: TGTGCCAGCAGCCACCGGGGCCCGAAAGACGAGCAGTACTTC. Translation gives CASSHRGPKDEQYF.

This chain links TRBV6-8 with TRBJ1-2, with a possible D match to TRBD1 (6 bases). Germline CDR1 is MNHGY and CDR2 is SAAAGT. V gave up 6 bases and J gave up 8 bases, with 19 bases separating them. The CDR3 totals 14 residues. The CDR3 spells CASSPEAGTRGYTF. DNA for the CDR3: TGTGCCAGCAGCCCTGAGGCAGGGACAAGAGGCTACACCTTC.

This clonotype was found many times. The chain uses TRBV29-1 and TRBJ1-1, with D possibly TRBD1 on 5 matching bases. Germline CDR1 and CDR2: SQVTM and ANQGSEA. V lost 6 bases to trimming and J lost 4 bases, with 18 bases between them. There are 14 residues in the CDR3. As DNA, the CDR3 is TGCAGCGTAGGACGGGGGACTTCGCGCACTGAAGCTTTCTTT. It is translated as CSVGRGTSRTEAFF. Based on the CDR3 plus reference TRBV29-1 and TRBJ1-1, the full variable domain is SAVISQKPSRDICQRGTSLTIQCQVDSQVTMMFWYRQQPGQSLTLIATANQGSEATYESGFVIDKFPISRPNLTFSTLTVSNMSPEDSSIYLCSVGRGTSRTEAFFGQGTRLTVV.

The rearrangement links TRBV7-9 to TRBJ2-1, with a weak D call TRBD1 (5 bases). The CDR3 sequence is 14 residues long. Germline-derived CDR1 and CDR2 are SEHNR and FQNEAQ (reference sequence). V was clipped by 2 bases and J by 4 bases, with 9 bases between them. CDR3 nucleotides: TGTGCCAGCAGCTTAATGGGGCTGTACAATGAGCAGTTCTTC. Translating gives CASSLMGLYNEQFF.

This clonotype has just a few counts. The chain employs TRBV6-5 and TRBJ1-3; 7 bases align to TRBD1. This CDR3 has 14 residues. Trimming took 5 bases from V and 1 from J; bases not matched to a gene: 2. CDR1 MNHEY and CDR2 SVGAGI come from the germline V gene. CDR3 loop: CASSLQGSGNTIYF. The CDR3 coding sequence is TGTGCCAGCAGTCTACAGGGGTCTGGAAACACCATATATTTT.

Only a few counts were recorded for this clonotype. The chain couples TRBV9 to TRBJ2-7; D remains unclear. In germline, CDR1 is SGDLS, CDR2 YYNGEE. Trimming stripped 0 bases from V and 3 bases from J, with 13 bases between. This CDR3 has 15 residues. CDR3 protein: CASSVATGSNYEQYF. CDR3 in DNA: TGTGCCAGCAGCGTAGCGACCGGGTCCAACTACGAGCAGTACTTC.

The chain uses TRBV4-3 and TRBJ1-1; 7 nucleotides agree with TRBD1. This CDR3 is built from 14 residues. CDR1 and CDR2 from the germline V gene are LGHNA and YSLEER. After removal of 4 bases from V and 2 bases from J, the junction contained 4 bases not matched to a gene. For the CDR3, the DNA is TGCGCCAGCAGCCTTACAGGGGTAAACACTGAAGCTTTCTTT. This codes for CASSLTGVNTEAFF.

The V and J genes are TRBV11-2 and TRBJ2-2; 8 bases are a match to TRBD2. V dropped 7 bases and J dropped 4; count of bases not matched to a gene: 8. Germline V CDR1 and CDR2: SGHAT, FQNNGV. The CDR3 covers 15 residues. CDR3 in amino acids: CASTTQSGSTGELFF. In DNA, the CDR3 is TGTGCCAGCACAACGCAGAGCGGGAGCACCGGGGAGCTGTTTTTT.

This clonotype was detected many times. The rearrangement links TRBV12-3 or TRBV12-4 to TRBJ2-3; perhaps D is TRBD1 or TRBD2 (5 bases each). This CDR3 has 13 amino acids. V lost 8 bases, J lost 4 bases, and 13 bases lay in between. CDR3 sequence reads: CASGTRGADTQYF. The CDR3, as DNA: TGTGCCAGCGGAACGAGAGGGGCAGATACGCAGTATTTT.

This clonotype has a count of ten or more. CDR3: CASSLRSSGDTDTQYF. CDR3 DNA: TGTGCCAGCAGCTTAAGGTCTAGCGGTGACACAGATACGCAGTATTTT. The chain recombines TRBV7-9 with TRBJ2-3; 7 bases agree with TRBD2. This CDR3 is built from 16 residues. Germline V lookup: CDR1 SEHNR, CDR2 FQNEAQ (reference sequence). Unmatched junction bases numbered 7, after V lost 2 bases and J lost 2 bases.

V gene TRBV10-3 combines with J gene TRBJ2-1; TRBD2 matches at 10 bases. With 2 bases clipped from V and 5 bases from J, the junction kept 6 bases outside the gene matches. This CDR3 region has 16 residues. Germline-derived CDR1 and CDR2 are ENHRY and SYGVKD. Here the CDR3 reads CAISEGQREGNNEQFF. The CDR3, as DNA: TGTGCCATCAGTGAGGGACAGCGGGAGGGAAACAATGAGCAGTTCTTC.

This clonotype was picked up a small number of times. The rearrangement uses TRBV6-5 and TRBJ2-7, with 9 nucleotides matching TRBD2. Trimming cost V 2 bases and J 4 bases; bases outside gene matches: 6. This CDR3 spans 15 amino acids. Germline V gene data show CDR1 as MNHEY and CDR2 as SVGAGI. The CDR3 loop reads CASSYGAGGPYEQYF. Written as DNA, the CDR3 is TGTGCCAGCAGTTACGGTGCGGGGGGGCCATACGAGCAGTACTTC.

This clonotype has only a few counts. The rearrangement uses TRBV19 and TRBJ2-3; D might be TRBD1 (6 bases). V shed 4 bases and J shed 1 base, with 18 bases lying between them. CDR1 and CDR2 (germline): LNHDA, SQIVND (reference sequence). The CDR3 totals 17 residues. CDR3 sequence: CASSKLSMRQGTDTQYF. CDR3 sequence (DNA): TGTGCCAGTAGTAAATTAAGTATGAGACAGGGCACAGATACGCAGTATTTT.

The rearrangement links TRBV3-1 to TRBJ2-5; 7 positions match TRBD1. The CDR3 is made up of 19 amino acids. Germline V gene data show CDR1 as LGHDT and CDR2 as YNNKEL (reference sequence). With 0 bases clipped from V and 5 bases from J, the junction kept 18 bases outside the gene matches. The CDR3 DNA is TGTGCCAGCAGCCAAGATGTGCCAGGGGGAATGGGGTCGAGGGAGACCCAGTACTTC. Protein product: CASSQDVPGGMGSRETQYF.

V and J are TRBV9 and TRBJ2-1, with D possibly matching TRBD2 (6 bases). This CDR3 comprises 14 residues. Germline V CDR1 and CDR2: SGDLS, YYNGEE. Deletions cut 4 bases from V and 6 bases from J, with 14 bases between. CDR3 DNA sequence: TGTGCCAGCAGCTCTCGCGGGACTGTCAATGAGCAGTTCTTC. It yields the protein CASSSRGTVNEQFF.

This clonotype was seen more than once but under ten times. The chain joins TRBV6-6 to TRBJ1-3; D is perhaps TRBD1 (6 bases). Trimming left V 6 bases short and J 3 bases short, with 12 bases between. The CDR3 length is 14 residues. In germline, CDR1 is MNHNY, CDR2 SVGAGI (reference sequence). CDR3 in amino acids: CASRQGSFGNTIYF. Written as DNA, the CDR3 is TGTGCCAGCAGACAGGGCTCCTTTGGAAACACCATATATTTT.

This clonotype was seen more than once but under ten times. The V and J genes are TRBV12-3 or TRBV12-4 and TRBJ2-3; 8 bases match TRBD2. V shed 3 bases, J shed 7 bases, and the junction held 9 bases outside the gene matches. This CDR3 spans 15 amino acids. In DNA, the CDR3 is TGTGCCAGCAGTTTCTTAGCGGGATCAACATATACGCAGTATTTT. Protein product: CASSFLAGSTYTQYF.

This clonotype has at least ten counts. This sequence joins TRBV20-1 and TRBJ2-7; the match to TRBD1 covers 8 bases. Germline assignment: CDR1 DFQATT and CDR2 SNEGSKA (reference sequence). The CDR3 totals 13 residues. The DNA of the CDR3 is TGCAACGGACAGGGACTGGTGGCCTACGAGCAGTACTTC. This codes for CNGQGLVAYEQYF.

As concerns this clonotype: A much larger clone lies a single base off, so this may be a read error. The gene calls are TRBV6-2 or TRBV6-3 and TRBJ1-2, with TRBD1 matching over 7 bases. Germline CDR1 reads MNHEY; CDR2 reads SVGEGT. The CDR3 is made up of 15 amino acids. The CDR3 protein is CACSPIDRDVYGYTF. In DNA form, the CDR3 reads TGTGCCTGCAGTCCAATAGACAGGGACGTCTATGGCTACACCTTC.

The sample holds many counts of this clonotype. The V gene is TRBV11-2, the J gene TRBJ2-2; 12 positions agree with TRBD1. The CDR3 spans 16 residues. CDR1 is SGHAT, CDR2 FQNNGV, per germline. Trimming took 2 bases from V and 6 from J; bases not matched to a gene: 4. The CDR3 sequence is CASSLTGTGGPGELFF. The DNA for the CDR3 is TGTGCCAGCAGCTTAACCGGGACAGGGGGCCCCGGGGAGCTGTTTTTT.

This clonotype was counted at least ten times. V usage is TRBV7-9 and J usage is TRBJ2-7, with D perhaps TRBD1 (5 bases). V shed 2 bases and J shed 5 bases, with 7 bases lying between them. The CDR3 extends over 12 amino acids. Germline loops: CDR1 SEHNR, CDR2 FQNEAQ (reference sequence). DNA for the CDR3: TGTGCCAGCAGCTTAAAGGGGCACGAGCAGTACTTC. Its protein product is CASSLKGHEQYF.

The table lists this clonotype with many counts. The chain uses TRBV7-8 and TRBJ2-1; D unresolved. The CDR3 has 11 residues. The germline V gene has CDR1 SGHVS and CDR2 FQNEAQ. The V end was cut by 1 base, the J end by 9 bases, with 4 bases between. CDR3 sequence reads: CASSLVAEQFF. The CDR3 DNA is TGTGCCAGCAGCTTAGTGGCTGAGCAGTTCTTC.